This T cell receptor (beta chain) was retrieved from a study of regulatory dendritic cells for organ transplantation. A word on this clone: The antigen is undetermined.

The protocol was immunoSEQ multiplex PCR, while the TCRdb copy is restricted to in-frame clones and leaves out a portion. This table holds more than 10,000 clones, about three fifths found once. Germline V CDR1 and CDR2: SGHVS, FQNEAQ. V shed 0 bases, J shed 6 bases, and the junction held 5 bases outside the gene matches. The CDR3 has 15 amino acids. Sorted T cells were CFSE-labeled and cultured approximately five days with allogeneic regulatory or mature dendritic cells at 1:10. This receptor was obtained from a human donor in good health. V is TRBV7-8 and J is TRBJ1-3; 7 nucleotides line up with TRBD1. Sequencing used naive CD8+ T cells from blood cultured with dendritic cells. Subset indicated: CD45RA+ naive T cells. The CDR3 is CASSLAPGGPNTIYF. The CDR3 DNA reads TGTGCCAGCAGCTTAGCCCCAGGGGGACCAAACACCATATATTTT.